This TCR beta chain was observed in a study of technical replicates of blood from a handful of donors. Produced via immunoSEQ multiplex PCR; TCRdb's table is partial and in-frame only. The profile shows some 80,000 clones, around 97% of them singletons. CDR1 SGHVS and CDR2 FQNEAQ come from the germline V gene. The CDR3 has 15 amino acids. V was pared by 5 bases and J by 8 bases, with 18 bases between. The receptor was derived from a human donor in good health. V usage is TRBV7-8 and J usage is TRBJ1-4; TRBD1 might be the D (5 bases). Sample: T cells isolated from PBMCs. This chain's CDR3 is CASSTTSGFREKLFF. DNA for the CDR3: TGTGCCAGCAGCACCACCTCAGGGTTTCGAGAAAAACTGTTTTTT.